These 15 T cell receptor beta chains originate from one sample sequenced in a study of blood T cells in healthy people across ages. Sample-barcoded 5' priming and a J-beta primer mix drove a second PCR of about 7 to 12 cycles. TCRdb reanalysed the 5' RACE reads using MiXCR and keeps one entry per CDR3 protein. Among some 670,000 distinct CDR3 sequences listed, 40% to 65% were seen once. Sequencing used blood. All receptors come from a woman aged 80 or over in good health.

This clonotype has at least ten counts. The chain combines TRBV29-1 with TRBJ1-2; 9 nucleotides agree with TRBD1. The germline CDR1 and CDR2 sequences are SQVTM and ANQGSEA. V shed 4 bases, J shed 2 bases, and the junction held 2 bases outside the gene matches. The CDR3 is 13 amino acids. The CDR3 nucleotides read TGCAGCGTTGTGGGACAGGGCAACTATGGCTACACCTTC. Translated: CSVVGQGNYGYTF. Full variable domain (remainder filled in from reference TRBV29-1 and TRBJ1-2): SAVISQKPSRDICQRGTSLTIQCQVDSQVTMMFWYRQQPGQSLTLIATANQGSEATYESGFVIDKFPISRPNLTFSTLTVSNMSPEDSSIYLCSVVGQGNYGYTFGSGTRLTVV.

Comments on this clonotype: This could be a read error, since a much larger clone is one nucleotide away. This chain links TRBV25-1 with TRBJ2-3; D is unresolved. The CDR3 is 15 residues long. Germline CDR1 is MGHDK and CDR2 is SYGVNS. The CDR3 sequence: CASSEYKAFTETQYF. CDR3 DNA: TGTGCCAGCAGTGAATATAAGGCTTTCACAGAGACGCAGTATTTT.

This clonotype was seen repeatedly, ten times or more. The chain couples TRBV27 to TRBJ2-3; maybe TRBD2 (7 bases). V lost 4 bases, J lost 2 bases, and 19 bases lay in between. Germline V gene data show CDR1 as MNHEY and CDR2 as SMNVEV (reference sequence). The length of the CDR3 is 17 residues. In nucleotides, the CDR3 is TGTGCCAGCAGTTCCCCCCTTGGGGGGGGCCCCACAGATACGCAGTATTTT. Translation: CASSSPLGGGPTDTQYF.

In its sample, this clonotype was seen a few times. The rearrangement uses TRBV7-3 and TRBJ2-1; TRBD1 might be the D (6 bases). The V end was cut by 3 bases, the J end by 5 bases, with 8 bases between. This CDR3 contains 13 residues. The germline CDR1 and CDR2 sequences are SGHTA and FQGTGA. The CDR3, as DNA: TGTGCCAGCAGCTTGGCAGGGGACAATGAGCAGTTCTTC. It specifies CASSLAGDNEQFF.

V gene TRBV5-1 combines with J gene TRBJ1-4; D is ambiguous. V lost 1 base, J lost 0 bases, and 7 bases lay in between. From germline, CDR1 is SGHRS and CDR2 YFSETQ. The CDR3 contains 15 residues. This CDR3 is CASSLFGSTNEKLFF. CDR3 nucleotide sequence: TGCGCCAGCAGCTTGTTTGGTTCAACTAATGAAAAACTGTTTTTT.

This sequence joins TRBV5-1 and TRBJ1-5; D is unresolved. Germline CDR1 SGHRS, CDR2 YFSETQ. The ends were cut back, 5 bases at V and 5 bases at J, with 14 bases in the middle. The CDR3 length is 14 residues. This CDR3 is CASSPDSQYQPQHF. DNA of the CDR3: TGCGCCAGCAGTCCCGACTCCCAGTATCAGCCCCAGCATTTT.

This clonotype was observed at least ten times. The chain carries TRBV20-1 and TRBJ2-5, with TRBD2 as a possible D gene (5 bases). From germline, CDR1 is DFQATT and CDR2 SNEGSKA (reference sequence). The CDR3 is 17 amino acids. Trimming removed 4 bases from V and 6 bases from J, with 27 bases in between. The CDR3 coding sequence is TGCAGTGCTACTCGGTGGGGTAGCGCGAGCTCTCCAAAGACCCAGTACTTC. As protein: CSATRWGSASSPKTQYF.

This clonotype was picked up many times. A much larger clone differs from this one at a single base, so this may be a read error. The gene calls are TRBV6-6 and TRBJ2-1; possible D gene TRBD2, 6 bases. The end of the DNA fits TRBJ2-7 better, so the J call may be wrong. Germline CDR1 MNHNY, CDR2 SVGAGI (reference sequence). There are 13 residues in the CDR3. For the CDR3, the DNA is TGTGCTTGCGGGGCTAGCTCCTACAATGAGCAGTACTTC. Its translation is CACGASSYNEQYF.

The gene calls are TRBV10-1 and TRBJ2-3, with D unresolved. This CDR3 is built from 15 residues. Trimming shortened V by 3 bases and J by 5 bases, and 15 bases separated the two germline ends. The germline CDR1 and CDR2 sequences are WNHNN and SYGVQD (reference sequence). The CDR3 bases are TGCGCCAGCAGTGACCGAAAAGGGCTGCGAGATACGCAGTATTTT. Residues: CASSDRKGLRDTQYF.

The rearrangement joins TRBV28 to TRBJ1-5; tentative D call: TRBD1 (6 bases). The CDR3 sequence is 16 residues long. The V end lost 7 bases, the J end lost 6 bases, and 22 bases lay between the germline ends. Germline V lookup: CDR1 MDHEN, CDR2 SYDVKM. CDR3 sequence (DNA): TGTGCCAGCATCTGGGGGGCAGGGAAAGTCGGTCAGCCCCAGCATTTT. This encodes CASIWGAGKVGQPQHF.

This sequence joins TRBV7-9 and TRBJ2-5, with D perhaps being TRBD1 or TRBD2 (5 bases each). Per the germline V gene, CDR1 is SEHNR and CDR2 is FQNEAQ (reference sequence). V was clipped by 3 bases and J by 1 base, with 12 bases between them. This CDR3 has 15 residues. This CDR3 is CASSLTEGPQETQYF. Here the CDR3 DNA reads TGTGCCAGCAGCTTGACCGAGGGACCCCAAGAGACCCAGTACTTC.

The gene calls are TRBV7-2 and TRBJ2-1; 9 bases map to TRBD2. With the DNA end fitting TRBJ2-7 better, the J assignment may be wrong. Germline CDR1 SGHTA, CDR2 FQGNSA. The CDR3 covers 15 residues. The CDR3 spells CASSLSGGYYNEQYF. In DNA form, the CDR3 reads TGTGCCAGCAGCTTGAGCGGGGGGTACTACAATGAGCAGTACTTC.

This clonotype was counted at least ten times. The chain joins TRBV7-8 to TRBJ2-1; possibly TRBD1 for D (6 bases). Germline CDR1 and CDR2: SGHVS and FQNEAQ. This CDR3 is built from 14 residues. V was cut by 5 bases and J by 15 bases, with 23 bases left in between. The CDR3 reads CASSPRSKGDQGFF. CDR3 coding DNA: TGTGCCAGCAGCCCCCGTTCAAAGGGGGATCAAGGGTTCTTC.

At least ten counts were recorded for this clonotype. This sequence joins TRBV7-3 and TRBJ2-2; D remains unclear. With 5 bases removed from V and 6 bases from J, the gap between germline ends came to 7 bases. CDR3 length equals 12 residues. Germline CDR1 SGHTA, CDR2 FQGTGA. CDR3 nucleotides: TGTGCCAGCAGCCCCGGCTCCGGGGAGCTGTTTTTT. Its translation: CASSPGSGELFF. Variable domain in full (rest from reference TRBV7-3 and TRBJ2-2): GAGVSQTPSNKVTEKGKYVELRCDPISGHTALYWYRQSLGQGPEFLIYFQGTGAADDSGLPNDRFFAVRPEGSVSTLKIQRTERGDSAVYLCASSPGSGELFFGEGSRLTVL.

The CDR3: CASSSPREQYF. The CDR3 nucleotides read TGTGCCAGCAGTAGTCCTCGGGAGCAGTACTTC. V and J are TRBV28 and TRBJ2-7; D gene ambiguous. The germline V gene encodes CDR1 MDHEN and CDR2 SYDVKM. There are 11 residues in the CDR3. Trimming stripped 5 bases from V and 7 bases from J, with 9 bases between.